The next 5 T cell receptor beta chains were all read from a single sample in a study of blood T cell repertoires in COVID-19 (dated by TCRdb to about 2020). Library construction relied on the immunoSEQ multiplex PCR assay. In its TCRdb copy, this immuneACCESS table keeps in-frame sequences only and misses some clones. Where compared with another copy, unresolved V genes explain less than half of these, and the others have no known cause. This sample holds some 460,000 clones; roughly nine tenths were observed only once. The ten largest clonotypes hold 0.7% of the sample. The material sequenced was PBMCs or T cells enriched from blood (not recorded which). The receptor source for this set is a woman aged 18-30 years who had recovered from COVID-19.

The chain has TRBV9 and TRBJ1-1; D remains ambiguous. The CDR3 has 13 amino acids. The V end was cut by 4 bases, the J end by 7 bases, with 14 bases between. Germline CDR1 SGDLS, CDR2 YYNGEE. CDR3 residues: CASSILPAGEAFF. CDR3 sequence (DNA): TGTGCCAGCAGCATTCTTCCGGCGGGTGAAGCTTTCTTT.

The gene calls are TRBV9 and TRBJ2-3; 8 bases agree with TRBD2. The V segment lost 4 bases and the J segment 6 bases; nucleotides outside the gene matches: 10. Germline values: CDR1 SGDLS, CDR2 YYNGEE. This CDR3 is 15 amino acids long. The CDR3 reads CASSSGRLAIDTQYF. The CDR3 DNA reads TGTGCCAGCAGCTCCGGAAGACTAGCGATCGATACGCAGTATTTT.

The V call is TRBV29-1, the J call TRBJ2-7; 7 bases fit TRBD1. V lost 0 bases, J lost 4 bases, and 3 bases stayed unmatched. Germline V lookup: CDR1 SQVTM, CDR2 ANQGSEA. The CDR3 spans 13 residues. Here the CDR3 DNA reads TGCAGCGTTGAAGAAGGGGGCAGGTACGAGCAGTACTTC. Protein product: CSVEEGGRYEQYF.

This clone has only one observation. This CDR3 reads CATRTRDRALYEQYF. In DNA, the CDR3 is TGTGCCACCAGAACCCGGGACAGGGCCTTGTACGAGCAGTACTTC. The rearrangement uses TRBV5-8 and TRBJ2-7, with 9 bases matching TRBD1. The CDR3 length is 15 residues. The trim removed 9 bases at V and 4 bases at J, leaving 14 bases unmatched. Germline values: CDR1 SGHTS, CDR2 YDEGEE. Variable domain in full (rest from reference TRBV5-8 and TRBJ2-7): EAGVTQSPTHLIKTRGQQATLRCSPISGHTSVYWYQQALGLGLQFLLWYDEGEERNRGNFPPRFSGRQFPNYSSELNVNALELEDSALYLCATRTRDRALYEQYFGPGTRLTVT.

The chain joins TRBV5-4 to TRBJ2-2, with D perhaps matching TRBD1 (6 bases). CDR3 length: 15 residues. V shed 4 bases and J shed 5 bases, with 15 bases lying between them. The germline V gene has CDR1 SGHNT and CDR2 YYREEE (reference sequence). Here the CDR3 reads CASSVGAQGTGELFF. The CDR3 coding sequence is TGTGCCAGCAGCGTGGGGGCGCAGGGAACCGGGGAGCTGTTTTTT.